One and the same sample provided the 10 T cell receptor beta chains below, sequenced in a study of T cell repertoires in cytomegalovirus infection. Using its own MiXCR run on the reads, TCRdb lists one record per CDR3 protein. The sample has some 450,000 distinct CDR3 sequences, roughly 31% seen once; the top ten hold approximately 15%. Sample: PBMCs. All receptors derive from a human donor in good health (CMV status not recorded). Some clones in this sample may be carry-over from other donors' samples.

This clonotype was seen at least ten times. The V gene is TRBV12-3 or TRBV12-4, the J gene TRBJ1-1; 7 bases map to TRBD1. CDR3 size: 15 residues. V dropped 4 bases and J dropped 2; count of bases not matched to a gene: 7. CDR3 amino acids: CASSSLRTGNTEAFF. The CDR3 DNA follows: TGTGCCAGCAGTTCCCTGAGGACAGGAAACACTGAAGCTTTCTTT.

This clonotype was observed at least ten times. This chain joins TRBV12-3 or TRBV12-4 and TRBJ2-7, with a weak D call TRBD1 (5 bases). V was cut by 6 bases and J by 3 bases, with 15 bases left in between. The CDR3 is 14 amino acids. This chain's CDR3 is CASSSTASIYEQYF. DNA for the CDR3: TGTGCCAGCAGCTCGACAGCCTCAATCTACGAGCAGTACTTC.

This clonotype was recorded at least ten times. The V call is TRBV7-2, the J call TRBJ1-5; 7 bases are a match to TRBD1. V lost 3 bases and J lost 2; bases outside the gene matches: 1. This CDR3 spans 14 amino acids. Germline assignment: CDR1 SGHTA and CDR2 FQGNSA. The CDR3 loop reads CASSFGTGNQPQHF. The CDR3 DNA reads TGTGCCAGCAGCTTCGGGACAGGCAATCAGCCCCAGCATTTT.

The chain recombines TRBV20-1 with TRBJ2-2, with D possibly TRBD1 on 7 matching bases. The CDR3 totals 15 residues. Germline V gene data show CDR1 as DFQATT and CDR2 as SNEGSKA (reference sequence). Trimming shortened V by 3 bases and J by 5 bases, and 16 bases separated the two germline ends. In DNA form, the CDR3 reads TGCAGTGCTAGTTCCAGGGGGGAAGTAACCGGGGAGCTGTTTTTT. Translating gives CSASSRGEVTGELFF.

This clonotype was detected a few times. The rearrangement uses TRBV24-1 and TRBJ2-1; weak D call: TRBD1 (5 bases). This CDR3 spans 15 amino acids. Trimming cost V 4 bases and J 6 bases, with 15 bases left between them. CDR1 and CDR2 from the germline V gene are KGHDR and SFDVKD. CDR3 DNA: TGTGCCACCAGTGACTTAGACAGAGCTCGCAATGAGCAGTTCTTC. Translated: CATSDLDRARNEQFF.

The V gene is TRBV4-2, the J gene TRBJ1-4; the match to TRBD1 covers 9 bases. CDR1 and CDR2 from the germline V gene are LGHNA and YNFKEQ. The CDR3 consists of 14 residues. V lost 4 bases and J lost 8; bases outside the gene matches: 5. The CDR3 region is CASSPGQGMEKLFF. CDR3 sequence (DNA): TGTGCCAGCAGCCCGGGACAGGGTATGGAAAAACTGTTTTTT.

The chain uses TRBV5-5 and TRBJ1-2, with no clear D. This CDR3 spans 15 amino acids. In germline, CDR1 is SGHKS, CDR2 YYEKEE (reference sequence). V was clipped by 0 bases and J by 2 bases, with 11 bases between them. The CDR3 spells CASSLVPIGNYGYTF. DNA for the CDR3: TGTGCCAGCAGCTTGGTCCCGATCGGAAACTATGGCTACACCTTC.

The rearrangement links TRBV4-3 to TRBJ1-1, with unresolved D. The CDR3 contains 14 residues. V lost 7 bases and J lost 4, with 16 bases in between. Germline V lookup: CDR1 LGHNA, CDR2 YSLEER. The CDR3 protein is CASTRGSRGTEAFF. The CDR3 DNA sequence: TGCGCCAGCACCCGCGGGTCTAGAGGCACTGAAGCTTTCTTT.

Ten or more counts support this clonotype. V usage is TRBV7-2 and J usage is TRBJ1-2; D gene unclear. Germline V gene data show CDR1 as SGHTA and CDR2 as FQGNSA. The V end was cut by 1 base, the J end by 8 bases, with 11 bases between. CDR3 length equals 13 residues. In DNA, the CDR3 is TGTGCCAGCAGCTTAGGACTACAACGGGGCTACACCTTC. Residues: CASSLGLQRGYTF.

Regarding this clonotype: This may stem from a read error, because a much larger clone lies one nucleotide away. The chain recombines TRBV7-3 with TRBJ2-5, with 11 bases identical to TRBD2. From germline, CDR1 is SGHTA and CDR2 FQGTGA. The CDR3 extends over 16 amino acids. The chain's CDR3 is CASSSLTSGEQETQSF. CDR3 DNA sequence: TGTGCCAGCAGCTCTCTGACTAGCGGGGAACAAGAGACCCAGTCCTTC.